Below are 7 T cell receptor beta chains sequenced from a single sample in a study of Graves' ophthalmopathy and Graves' hyperthyroidism. Transcripts of RNA were the source for amplifying TCR beta CDR3 regions. The first-round RT-PCR employed HTBI primers together with the Qiagen OneStep RT-PCR kit. A multiplex PCR was then performed as the second round. MiXCR was run by TCRdb on the multiplex PCR reads, yielding one entry per CDR3 protein. The table lists about 370,000 distinct CDR3 sequences, 17% of them singletons. Sequenced: peripheral blood. These receptors originate from an adult woman with stable Graves' hyperthyroidism.

V usage is TRBV7-3 and J usage is TRBJ1-1; a possible D gene is TRBD1 (5 bases). V was pared by 5 bases and J by 4 bases, with 11 bases between. The CDR3 runs 13 residues. The germline V gene has CDR1 SGHTA and CDR2 FQGTGA. The CDR3 loop is CASSESTATEAFF. CDR3 DNA: TGTGCCAGCAGCGAATCGACAGCCACTGAAGCTTTCTTT.

At least ten counts were recorded for this clonotype. The rearrangement links TRBV7-2 to TRBJ1-2, with D tentatively TRBD1 (6 bases). The V end was cut by 5 bases, the J end by 8 bases, with 12 bases between. Germline values: CDR1 SGHTA, CDR2 FQGNSA. This CDR3 has 12 residues. The CDR3 spells CASSNTQGGYTF. CDR3 sequence (DNA): TGTGCCAGCAGCAACACTCAGGGGGGCTACACCTTC.

A note on this clonotype: Sequence at one end of the junction differs from germline and may be a read error. The chain has TRBV4-3 and TRBJ2-4, with D perhaps given as TRBD1 or TRBD2 (6 bases each). This CDR3 region has 17 residues. The germline gives CDR1 LGHNA, CDR2 YSLEER. DNA of the CDR3: TGCGCCAGCAGCCAAGATGGGGGCGGGATGGCCAAAAACATTAAGTACTTC. The encoded protein is CASSQDGGGMAKNIKYF.

This clonotype came up many times. The V gene is TRBV12-3 or TRBV12-4, the J gene TRBJ1-2; D is unresolved. The V gene lost 3 bases and the J gene lost 8 bases, with 19 bases spanning the gap. The CDR3 runs 15 residues. The CDR3 DNA follows: TGTGCCAGCAGTTTGGGCAGGTCGTTTGCTTTGGGCTACACCTTC. Translated, it gives CASSLGRSFALGYTF.

This clonotype was found many times. The rearrangement joins TRBV2 to TRBJ2-3, with TRBD2 matching over 9 bases. V shed 2 bases, J shed 4 bases, and the junction held 7 bases outside the gene matches. This CDR3 has 16 residues. CDR1 and CDR2 from the germline V gene are SNHLY and FYNNEI. The CDR3 bases are TGTGCCAGCAGTGAATATCCTAGCGGGGTCCCAGATACGCAGTATTTT. Translating it yields CASSEYPSGVPDTQYF.

In this sample, this clonotype turned up many times. V gene TRBV6-1 combines with J gene TRBJ2-7; 10 bases agree with TRBD1. In germline, CDR1 is MNHNS, CDR2 SASEGT. V trimming: 2 bases; J trimming: 2 bases; junction bases outside the gene matches: 3. The CDR3 runs 15 residues. The CDR3 DNA follows: TGTGCCAGCAGTGAACCGGGACAGGGGACCTACGAGCAGTACTTC. It codes for CASSEPGQGTYEQYF.

In this sample, this clonotype turned up many times. The chain links TRBV20-1 to TRBJ2-7, with 7 bases matching TRBD2. V shed 5 bases and J 4 bases; nucleotides not matched to a gene: 8. In germline, CDR1 is DFQATT, CDR2 SNEGSKA (reference sequence). This CDR3 spans 13 amino acids. CDR3 DNA: TGCAGTGCTTCCCGTTCCGGGAGGTACGAGCAGTACTTC. Amino acids: CSASRSGRYEQYF.